Below are 20 T cell receptor beta chains sequenced from a single sample in a study of T cell repertoires in cytomegalovirus infection. TCRdb re-derived calls from the reads in MiXCR, one entry per CDR3 protein. The table lists over 150,000 distinct CDR3 sequences, 17% of them singletons. What was sequenced was CD8+ T cells from PBMCs. The receptors come from a human donor in good health (CMV status not recorded). Some clones in this sample may be carry-over from other donors' samples.

The gene calls are TRBV4-2 and TRBJ1-6; a possible D gene is TRBD1 (6 bases). The V end lost 0 bases, the J end lost 9 bases, and 12 bases lay between the germline ends. The CDR3 consists of 15 residues. CDR1 and CDR2 from the germline V gene are LGHNA and YNFKEQ. The CDR3 DNA reads TGTGCCAGCAGCCAAGAAACAGGGATGGCTTCACCCCTCCACTTT. Encoded protein: CASSQETGMASPLHF.

DNA for the CDR3: TGCGCCAGCAGCCAAGGACAGGGTCTATACGAGCAGTACTTC. Translation: CASSQGQGLYEQYF. The rearrangement links TRBV4-1 to TRBJ2-7, with TRBD1 matching 7 bases. The length of the CDR3 is 14 residues. CDR1 and CDR2 (germline): MGHRA, YSYEKL. After removal of 1 base from V and 4 bases from J, the junction contained 4 bases not matched to a gene.

This clonotype has just a few counts. The V and J genes are TRBV28 and TRBJ1-2; 7 nucleotides match TRBD1. This CDR3 region has 12 residues. Germline CDR1 reads MDHEN; CDR2 reads SYDVKM. The ends lost 5 bases at V and 8 bases at J; junction bases unmatched: 5. For the CDR3, the DNA is TGTGCCAGCAGTGTAACAGGGGTAGGCTACACCTTC. Its translation: CASSVTGVGYTF.

This clonotype appeared many times. The chain joins TRBV7-8 to TRBJ2-7; D is perhaps TRBD2 (6 bases). The CDR3 sequence is 15 residues long. Per germline, CDR1 SGHVS and CDR2 FQNEAQ. Trimming cost V 5 bases and J 0 bases, with 14 bases left between them. In nucleotides, the CDR3 is TGTGCCAGCAGCCGGGACTCCATAAGCTCCTACGAGCAGTACTTC. Amino acids: CASSRDSISSYEQYF.

This chain connects TRBV7-6 to TRBJ2-5; D is perhaps TRBD1 or TRBD2 (6 bases each). Germline V lookup: CDR1 SGHVS, CDR2 FNYEAQ. The CDR3 sequence is 16 residues long. V lost 6 bases to trimming and J lost 5 bases, with 22 bases between them. CDR3 coding DNA: TGTGCCAGCAGTTCCTCTGAGGGGGGCTATGGGGAGACCCAGTACTTC. This encodes CASSSSEGGYGETQYF.

This clonotype was counted between two and nine times. V usage is TRBV28 and J usage is TRBJ2-2, with 7 positions matching TRBD2. The length of the CDR3 is 13 residues. Germline assignment: CDR1 MDHEN and CDR2 SYDVKM. The V gene end was trimmed by 5 bases and the J gene end by 8 bases; junction bases not matched to a gene: 5. The CDR3 DNA reads as TGTGCCAGCAGTCCCCCCGGGGGGGGGGAGCTGTTTTTT. Translated, it gives CASSPPGGGELFF.

This clonotype was detected once. V is TRBV9 and J is TRBJ1-5; D is uncertain. Between the trimmed V and J ends, which lost 0 bases and 1 base, there was a span of 5 bases. The CDR3 is 14 amino acids. Per the germline V gene, CDR1 is SGDLS and CDR2 is YYNGEE. CDR3 DNA sequence: TGTGCCAGCAGCGTAGGTTTCAGCAATCAGCCCCAGCATTTT. Encoded protein: CASSVGFSNQPQHF.

The chain employs TRBV6-2 or TRBV6-3 and TRBJ2-1, with 9 bases aligning to TRBD2. The CDR3 spans 17 residues. Losses at the gene ends were 0 bases for V and 1 base for J; bases not matched to a gene: 4. Germline V gene lookup returns CDR1 MNHEY and CDR2 SVGEGT. The CDR3 is CASSYSLAGESYNEQFF. CDR3 sequence (DNA): TGTGCCAGCAGTTACTCGTTAGCGGGGGAGTCCTACAATGAGCAGTTCTTC.

This chain joins TRBV7-2 and TRBJ2-5, with 8 bases that match TRBD1. The V segment lost 5 bases and the J segment 1 base; nucleotides outside the gene matches: 9. The germline V gene encodes CDR1 SGHTA and CDR2 FQGNSA. This CDR3 comprises 16 residues. The CDR3 is CASSPRQTGAQETQYF. CDR3 bases: TGTGCCAGCAGCCCTAGGCAGACAGGGGCCCAAGAGACCCAGTACTTC.

This clonotype was detected a few times. The chain joins TRBV7-9 to TRBJ2-5; 7 bases align to TRBD1. With V trimmed by 5 bases and J by 3 bases, 9 bases remained unmatched. There are 15 residues in the CDR3. Germline V lookup: CDR1 SEHNR, CDR2 FQNEAQ (reference sequence). The CDR3 loop reads CASSPTGTAEETQYF. DNA for the CDR3: TGTGCCAGCAGCCCGACCGGGACAGCGGAAGAGACCCAGTACTTC.

The V gene is TRBV11-2, the J gene TRBJ2-3, with unresolved D. Trimming took 2 bases from V and 2 from J, leaving 5 bases between them. The CDR3 covers 13 residues. Germline V CDR1 and CDR2: SGHAT, FQNNGV. Written as DNA, the CDR3 is TGTGCCAGCAGCTTAATCTACACAGATACGCAGTATTTT. Translating gives CASSLIYTDTQYF.

The chain links TRBV6-2 or TRBV6-3 to TRBJ2-7, with a weak D call TRBD1 (5 bases). CDR1 is MNHEY, CDR2 SVGEGT, per germline. Trimming cost V 7 bases and J 0 bases, with 7 bases left between them. The CDR3 loop spans 12 amino acids. The CDR3 loop reads CASTDSSYEQYF. The CDR3 bases are TGTGCCAGCACCGACAGCTCCTACGAGCAGTACTTC.

This clonotype was observed a handful of times. This rearrangement joins TRBV7-6 to TRBJ2-5, with 7 bases aligning to TRBD1. The length of the CDR3 is 15 residues. Germline values: CDR1 SGHVS, CDR2 FNYEAQ. With 4 bases clipped from V and 4 bases from J, the junction kept 9 bases outside the gene matches. The CDR3 sequence is CASSSRGQFIETQYF. The CDR3 nucleotides are TGTGCCAGCAGCTCTAGGGGGCAGTTCATAGAGACCCAGTACTTC.

This chain connects TRBV15 to TRBJ1-1, with no clear D. CDR1 and CDR2 from the germline V gene are LNHNV and YYDKDF (reference sequence). Trimming stripped 5 bases from V and 6 bases from J, with 22 bases between. This CDR3 has 16 amino acids. The CDR3 spells CATSSTRAAMGAEAFF. For the CDR3, the DNA is TGTGCCACCAGCTCTACACGGGCCGCCATGGGAGCTGAAGCTTTCTTT.

The chain is built from TRBV14 and TRBJ2-7, with 9 positions matching TRBD2. CDR3 length: 15 amino acids. The germline gives CDR1 SGHDN, CDR2 FVKESK. J lost 5 bases, V lost 0 bases, and 5 bases had no gene match. As DNA, the CDR3 is TGTGCCAGCAGCCAAGATGCGGGGGGGATCGACGAGCAGTACTTC. This encodes CASSQDAGGIDEQYF.

In this sample, this clonotype turned up many times. The CDR3 is CASSSGGLRSRDTQYF. CDR3 in DNA: TGTGCCAGCAGCTCGGGGGGACTGCGATCTCGGGATACGCAGTATTTT. V and J are TRBV7-6 and TRBJ2-3; 7 nucleotides line up with TRBD2. The germline gives CDR1 SGHVS, CDR2 FNYEAQ. This CDR3 has 16 amino acids. Losses at the gene ends were 4 bases for V and 6 bases for J; bases not matched to a gene: 13.

Only a few counts were recorded for this clonotype. V is TRBV27 and J is TRBJ2-1; TRBD2 agrees at 9 bases. Germline values: CDR1 MNHEY, CDR2 SMNVEV (reference sequence). The CDR3 spans 15 residues. J gave up 6 bases and V 1 base, and 4 bases lay outside the gene matches. The CDR3 loop reads CASSLFAGGTNEQFF. The CDR3 bases are TGTGCCAGCAGTTTATTTGCGGGGGGGACCAATGAGCAGTTCTTC.

This clonotype turned up a few times. V is TRBV7-6 and J is TRBJ2-3, with D perhaps given as TRBD1 or TRBD2 (6 bases each). This CDR3 is 16 amino acids long. In germline, CDR1 is SGHVS, CDR2 FNYEAQ. Trimming removed 3 bases from V and 4 bases from J, with 17 bases in between. This chain's CDR3 is CASSLPWGAESDTQYF. Written as DNA, the CDR3 is TGTGCCAGCAGCTTGCCGTGGGGGGCCGAATCAGATACGCAGTATTTT.

This clonotype was detected many times. This sequence joins TRBV7-2 and TRBJ1-2; D ambiguous. The CDR3 is made up of 17 amino acids. Between the trimmed V and J ends, which lost 1 base and 3 bases, there was a span of 18 bases. Per germline, CDR1 SGHTA and CDR2 FQGNSA. The CDR3: CASSLGPLTATHYGYTF. The CDR3 region has the DNA TGTGCCAGCAGCTTAGGGCCTTTGACGGCGACACACTATGGCTACACCTTC. Full variable domain (remainder filled in from reference TRBV7-2 and TRBJ1-2): GAGVSQSPSNKVTEKGKDVELRCDPISGHTALYWYRQSLGQGLEFLIYFQGNSAPDKSGLPSDRFSAERTGGSVSTLTIQRTQQEDSAVYLCASSLGPLTATHYGYTFGSGTRLTVV.

The CDR3 bases are TGTGCCAGCAGTTCCTCCGCCTCGAGCAATCAGCCCCAGCATTTT. Translated, it gives CASSSSASSNQPQHF. The chain employs TRBV6-6 and TRBJ1-5; D uncertain. V was shortened by 4 bases and J by 1 base, with 11 bases between the two germline ends. Germline CDR1 reads MNHNY; CDR2 reads SVGAGI (reference sequence). The CDR3 loop spans 15 amino acids.